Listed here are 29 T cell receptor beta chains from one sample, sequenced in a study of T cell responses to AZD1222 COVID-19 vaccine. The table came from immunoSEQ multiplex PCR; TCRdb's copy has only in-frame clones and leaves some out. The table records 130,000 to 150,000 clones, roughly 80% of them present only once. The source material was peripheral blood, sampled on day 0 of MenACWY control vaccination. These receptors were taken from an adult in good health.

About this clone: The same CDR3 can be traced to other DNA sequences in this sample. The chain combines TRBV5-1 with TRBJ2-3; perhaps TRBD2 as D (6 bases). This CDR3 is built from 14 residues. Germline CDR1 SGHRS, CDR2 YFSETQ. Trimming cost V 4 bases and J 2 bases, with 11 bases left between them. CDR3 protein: CASSLGGPTDTQYF. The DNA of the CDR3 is TGCGCCAGCAGCCTGGGAGGTCCCACAGATACGCAGTATTTT.

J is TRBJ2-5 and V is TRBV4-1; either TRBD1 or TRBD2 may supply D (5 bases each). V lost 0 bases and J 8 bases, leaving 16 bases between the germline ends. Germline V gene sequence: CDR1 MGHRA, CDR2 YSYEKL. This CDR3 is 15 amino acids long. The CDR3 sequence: CASSQEGTGGRTQYF. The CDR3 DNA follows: TGCGCCAGCAGCCAAGAAGGGACCGGAGGAAGAACCCAGTACTTC.

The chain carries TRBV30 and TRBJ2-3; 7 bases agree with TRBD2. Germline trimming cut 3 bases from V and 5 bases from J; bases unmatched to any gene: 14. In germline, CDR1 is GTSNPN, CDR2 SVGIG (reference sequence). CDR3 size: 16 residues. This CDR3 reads CAWSFWGGTGQDTQYF. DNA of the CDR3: TGTGCCTGGAGCTTTTGGGGAGGGACGGGCCAAGATACGCAGTATTTT.

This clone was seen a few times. CDR3 DNA: TGTGCCAGCAGCTTGGAATTAGCGGGGAGATACAATGAGCAGTTCTTC. Translation gives CASSLELAGRYNEQFF. The chain employs TRBV5-6 and TRBJ2-1; 8 bases are a match to TRBD2. Germline V gene data show CDR1 as SGHDT and CDR2 as YYEEEE. With V trimmed by 0 bases and J by 4 bases, 6 bases remained unmatched. The CDR3 totals 16 residues.

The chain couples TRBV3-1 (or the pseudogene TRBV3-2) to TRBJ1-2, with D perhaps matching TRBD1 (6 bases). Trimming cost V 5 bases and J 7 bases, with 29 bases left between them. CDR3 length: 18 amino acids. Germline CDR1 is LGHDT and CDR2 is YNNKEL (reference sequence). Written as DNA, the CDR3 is TGTGCCAGCAGCTCTGGACAGATAAACCGGGTTCGGGAGAGTGGCTACACCTTC. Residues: CASSSGQINRVRESGYTF.

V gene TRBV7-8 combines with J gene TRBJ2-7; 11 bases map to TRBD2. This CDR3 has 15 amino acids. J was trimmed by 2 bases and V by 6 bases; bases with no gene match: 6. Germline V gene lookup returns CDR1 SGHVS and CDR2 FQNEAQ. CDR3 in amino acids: CASRQLAGAAYEQYF. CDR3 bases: TGTGCCAGCAGGCAACTAGCGGGGGCCGCCTACGAGCAGTACTTC.

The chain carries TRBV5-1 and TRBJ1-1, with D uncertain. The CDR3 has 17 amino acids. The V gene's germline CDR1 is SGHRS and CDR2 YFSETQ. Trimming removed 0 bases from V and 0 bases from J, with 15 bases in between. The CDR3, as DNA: TGCGCCAGCAGCTTGGGTGTTTGGGTGAACATGAACACTGAAGCTTTCTTT. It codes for CASSLGVWVNMNTEAFF.

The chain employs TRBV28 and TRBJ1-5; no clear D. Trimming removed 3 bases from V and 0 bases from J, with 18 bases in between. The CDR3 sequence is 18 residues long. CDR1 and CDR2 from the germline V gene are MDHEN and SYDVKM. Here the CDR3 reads CASSFWMREVHSNQPQHF. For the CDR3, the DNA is TGTGCCAGCAGTTTTTGGATGAGGGAGGTCCATAGCAATCAGCCCCAGCATTTT.

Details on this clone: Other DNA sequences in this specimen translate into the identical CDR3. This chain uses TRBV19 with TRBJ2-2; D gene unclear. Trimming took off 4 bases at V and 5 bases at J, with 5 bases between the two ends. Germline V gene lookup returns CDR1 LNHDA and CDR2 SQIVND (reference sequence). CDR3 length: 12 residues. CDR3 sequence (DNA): TGTGCCAGTAGTACTGGTACCGGGGAGCTGTTTTTT. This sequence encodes CASSTGTGELFF.

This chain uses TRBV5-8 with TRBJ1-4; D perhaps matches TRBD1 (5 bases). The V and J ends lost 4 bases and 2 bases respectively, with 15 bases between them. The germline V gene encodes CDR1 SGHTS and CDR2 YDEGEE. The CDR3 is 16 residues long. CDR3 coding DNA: TGTGCCAGCAGCGTTACAGGATTTTCGACTAATGAAAAACTGTTTTTT. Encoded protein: CASSVTGFSTNEKLFF.

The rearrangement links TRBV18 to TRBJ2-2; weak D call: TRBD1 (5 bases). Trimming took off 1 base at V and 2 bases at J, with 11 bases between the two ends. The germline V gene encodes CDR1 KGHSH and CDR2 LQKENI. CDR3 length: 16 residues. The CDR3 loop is CASSPRRTINTGELFF. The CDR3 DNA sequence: TGTGCCAGCTCACCACGTAGGACAATCAACACCGGGGAGCTGTTTTTT.

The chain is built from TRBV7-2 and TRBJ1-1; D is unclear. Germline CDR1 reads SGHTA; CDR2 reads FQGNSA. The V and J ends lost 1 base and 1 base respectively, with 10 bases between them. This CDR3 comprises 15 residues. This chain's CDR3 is CASSLEPGPNTEAFF. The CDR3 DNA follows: TGTGCCAGCAGCTTAGAACCAGGACCGAACACTGAAGCTTTCTTT.

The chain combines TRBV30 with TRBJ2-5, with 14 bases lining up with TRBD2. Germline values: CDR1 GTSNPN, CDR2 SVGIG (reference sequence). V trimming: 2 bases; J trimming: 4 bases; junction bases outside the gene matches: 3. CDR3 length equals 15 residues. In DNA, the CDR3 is TGTGCCTGGAGTACTGGACTAGCGGGGGGAGAGACCCAGTACTTC. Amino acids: CAWSTGLAGGETQYF.

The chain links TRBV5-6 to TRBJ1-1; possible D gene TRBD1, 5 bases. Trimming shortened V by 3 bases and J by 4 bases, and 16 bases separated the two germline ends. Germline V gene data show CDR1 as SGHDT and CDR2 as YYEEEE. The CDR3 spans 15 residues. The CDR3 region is CASSSGGVFATEAFF. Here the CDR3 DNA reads TGTGCCAGCAGCTCAGGAGGGGTGTTTGCCACTGAAGCTTTCTTT.

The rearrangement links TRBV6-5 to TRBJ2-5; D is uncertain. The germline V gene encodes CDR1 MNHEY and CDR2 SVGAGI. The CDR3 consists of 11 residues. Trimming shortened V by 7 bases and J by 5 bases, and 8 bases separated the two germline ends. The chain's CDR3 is CASTQGETQYF. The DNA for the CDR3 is TGTGCCAGCACCCAAGGGGAGACCCAGTACTTC.

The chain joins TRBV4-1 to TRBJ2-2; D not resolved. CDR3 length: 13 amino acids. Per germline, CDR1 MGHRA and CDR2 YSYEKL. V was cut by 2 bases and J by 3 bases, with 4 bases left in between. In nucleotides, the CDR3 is TGCGCCAGCAGCCAAACCTACACCGGGGAGCTGTTTTTT. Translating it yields CASSQTYTGELFF.

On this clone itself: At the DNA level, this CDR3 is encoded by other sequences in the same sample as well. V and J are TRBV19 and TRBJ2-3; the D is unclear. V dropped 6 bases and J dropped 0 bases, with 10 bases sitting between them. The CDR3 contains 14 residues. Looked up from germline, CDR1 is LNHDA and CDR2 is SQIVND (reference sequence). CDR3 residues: CASRDGSSTDTQYF. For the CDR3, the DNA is TGTGCCAGTAGGGATGGTTCTAGCACAGATACGCAGTATTTT.

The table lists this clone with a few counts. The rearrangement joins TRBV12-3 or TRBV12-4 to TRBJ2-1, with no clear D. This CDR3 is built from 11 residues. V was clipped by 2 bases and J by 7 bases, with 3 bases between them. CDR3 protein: CASSLKNEQFF. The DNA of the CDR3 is TGTGCCAGCAGTTTAAAAAATGAGCAGTTCTTC.

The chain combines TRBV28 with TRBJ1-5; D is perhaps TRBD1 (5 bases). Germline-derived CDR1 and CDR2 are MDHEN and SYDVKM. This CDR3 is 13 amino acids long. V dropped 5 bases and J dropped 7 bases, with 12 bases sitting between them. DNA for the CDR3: TGTGCCAGCAGTCAGGGTATGGGGCAGCCCCAGCATTTT. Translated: CASSQGMGQPQHF.

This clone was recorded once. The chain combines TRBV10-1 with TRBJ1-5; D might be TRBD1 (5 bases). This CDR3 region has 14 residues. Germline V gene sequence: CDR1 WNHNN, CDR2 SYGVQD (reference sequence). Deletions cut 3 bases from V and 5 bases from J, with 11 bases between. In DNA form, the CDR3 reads TGCGCCAGCAGTGACTCAGGGTGGTATCAGCCCCAGCATTTT. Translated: CASSDSGWYQPQHF.

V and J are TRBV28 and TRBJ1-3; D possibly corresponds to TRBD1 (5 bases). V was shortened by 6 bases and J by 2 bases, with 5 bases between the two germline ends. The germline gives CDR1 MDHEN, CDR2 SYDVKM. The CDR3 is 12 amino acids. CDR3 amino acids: CASRGPGNTIYF. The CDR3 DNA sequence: TGTGCCAGCAGGGGGCCTGGAAACACCATATATTTT.

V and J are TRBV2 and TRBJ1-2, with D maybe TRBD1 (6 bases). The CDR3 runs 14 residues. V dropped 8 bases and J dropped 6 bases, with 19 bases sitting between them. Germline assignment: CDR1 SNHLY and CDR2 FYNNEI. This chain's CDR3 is CASPPPDRGHGYTF. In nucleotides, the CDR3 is TGTGCCAGCCCTCCCCCGGACAGAGGTCATGGCTACACCTTC.

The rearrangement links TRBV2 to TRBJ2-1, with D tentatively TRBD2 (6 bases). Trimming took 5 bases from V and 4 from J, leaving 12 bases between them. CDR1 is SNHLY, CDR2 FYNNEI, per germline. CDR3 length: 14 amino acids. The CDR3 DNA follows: TGTGCCAGCAGTCCGGGCGGGGATTACAATGAGCAGTTCTTC. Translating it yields CASSPGGDYNEQFF.

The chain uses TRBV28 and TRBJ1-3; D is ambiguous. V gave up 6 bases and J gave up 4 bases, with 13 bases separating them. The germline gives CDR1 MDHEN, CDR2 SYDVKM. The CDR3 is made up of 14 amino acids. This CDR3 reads CASSRPVSGNTIYF. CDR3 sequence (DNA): TGTGCCAGCAGCCGGCCTGTCTCGGGAAACACCATATATTTT.

The CDR3 DNA is TGTGCCAGCAGCGTAGCGGGGACAGGGGGCGCGGCCAATGAGCAGTTCTTC. Translating it yields CASSVAGTGGAANEQFF. This sequence joins TRBV9 and TRBJ2-1, with 12 nucleotides matching TRBD1. The CDR3 loop spans 17 amino acids. The J segment lost 6 bases and the V segment lost 0 bases, leaving 7 bases of the junction unmatched. Looked up from germline, CDR1 is SGDLS and CDR2 is YYNGEE.

The CDR3 reads CASSGDRGKGVYGYTF. The CDR3 DNA reads as TGTGCCAGCAGTGGCGACAGGGGGAAGGGAGTCTATGGCTACACCTTC. The rearrangement links TRBV25-1 to TRBJ1-2; TRBD1 aligns across 9 bases. V was pared by 4 bases and J by 4 bases, with 10 bases of the junction left unmatched. CDR1 and CDR2 from the germline V gene are MGHDK and SYGVNS. The CDR3 extends over 16 amino acids.

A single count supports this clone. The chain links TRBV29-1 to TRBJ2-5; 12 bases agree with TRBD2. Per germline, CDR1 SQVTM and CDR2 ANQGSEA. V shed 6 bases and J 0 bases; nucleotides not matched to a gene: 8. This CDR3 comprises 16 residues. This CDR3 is CSVRLAGVSYQETQYF. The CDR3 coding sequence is TGCAGCGTCAGACTAGCGGGGGTATCGTACCAAGAGACCCAGTACTTC.

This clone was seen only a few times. Here the CDR3 DNA reads TGTGCCAGCAGCTTAATCACAGGGGGTTTCTATGGCTACACCTTC. This sequence encodes CASSLITGGFYGYTF. The rearrangement links TRBV7-9 to TRBJ1-2; 8 bases align to TRBD1. The CDR3 sequence is 15 residues long. Germline V gene lookup returns CDR1 SEHNR and CDR2 FQNEAQ (reference sequence). V was clipped by 2 bases and J by 4 bases; unmatched bases: 6.

CDR3 sequence: CASSPNRGDTEAFF. The CDR3 DNA reads TGTGCCAGCTCACCAAACCGGGGAGACACTGAAGCTTTCTTT. The V call is TRBV18, the J call TRBJ1-1; D gene unclear. The CDR3 extends over 14 amino acids. The germline V and J ends were trimmed by 2 bases and 3 bases, with 10 bases remaining between them. Germline V lookup: CDR1 KGHSH, CDR2 LQKENI.